This T cell receptor beta chain was sequenced for a study of early T cells in non-severe SARS-CoV-2 infection. Study-wide background: The sequenced material was bulk RNA from unsorted whole blood, and its chains were unpaired.

The germline CDR1 and CDR2 sequences are MDHEN and SYDVKM. CDR3 size: 16 residues. The V and J ends lost 3 bases and 0 bases respectively, with 9 bases between them. This clonotype was detected a few times. Molecules of cDNA were individually given unique molecular identifiers that were attached to them. One entry per CDR3 protein, called by TCRdb with MiXCR from the 5' RACE reads. The data hold some 45,000 distinct CDR3 sequences, with around 6.8% observed a single time. Specimen: whole blood. The chain uses TRBV28 and TRBJ2-6; no firm D call. This TCR was sampled from an adult who was a healthcare worker with PCR-confirmed SARS-CoV-2 infection or an uninfected control (not recorded which). The CDR3 spells CASSFGDLSGANVLTF. The CDR3 DNA sequence: TGTGCCAGCAGTTTTGGAGATCTCTCTGGGGCCAACGTCCTGACTTTC.